A single sample gave rise to the 14 T cell receptor beta chains below, sequenced in a study of monozygotic twins with inflammatory bowel disease. One entry per CDR3 protein, without DNA, is what TCRdb gives after re-calling the 5' RACE reads. Recorded for this sample: tens of thousands of distinct CDR3 sequences. Sequencing was done on a sample of blood. These receptors came from a human donor with ulcerative colitis or Crohn's disease, or a healthy co-twin of an affected twin (not recorded which).

This chain joins TRBV7-3 and TRBJ1-1; TCRdb proposes TRBD1, but this gene call is untestable without DNA. The CDR3 has 14 amino acids. Germline CDR1 is SGHTA and CDR2 is FQGTGA. The chain's CDR3 is CASSLGGSNTEAFF.

The V call is TRBV5-6, the J call TRBJ1-1. From germline, CDR1 is SGHDT and CDR2 YYEEEE. The CDR3 contains 14 residues. CDR3: CASSLALGVTEAFF.

The genes are TRBV10-3 and TRBJ1-3. The V gene's germline CDR1 is ENHRY and CDR2 SYGVKD. This CDR3 contains 15 residues. CDR3 loop: CAISETRNAGNTIYF.

The V call is TRBV9, the J call TRBJ2-1; TCRdb's D gene call, TRBD1, goes unchecked for lack of DNA. CDR3 length: 15 residues. Per the germline V gene, CDR1 is SGDLS and CDR2 is YYNGEE. The chain's CDR3 is CASSVDGTDYNEQFF.

This rearrangement joins TRBV27 to TRBJ2-2. Per the germline V gene, CDR1 is MNHEY and CDR2 is SMNVEV (reference sequence). The CDR3 has 14 residues. The CDR3 protein is CASSSRAYTGELFF.

The chain combines TRBV11-2 with TRBJ2-1; TCRdb picks TRBD2, but there is no DNA to check that call. Germline V lookup: CDR1 SGHAT, CDR2 FQNNGV. This CDR3 has 17 residues. CDR3 loop: CASSFRRGERGYNEQFF.

V is TRBV20-1 and J is TRBJ2-7; the D call of TRBD1 rests on TCRdb alone, since no DNA is present to check it. CDR1 is DFQATT, CDR2 SNEGSKA, per germline (reference sequence). The CDR3 totals 15 residues. CDR3 residues: CSASGPGQGKYEQYF.

The chain is built from TRBV9 and TRBJ1-1; the D call from TCRdb, TRBD1, cannot be confirmed without DNA. Germline assignment: CDR1 SGDLS and CDR2 YYNGEE. The CDR3 is made up of 17 amino acids. CDR3 residues: CASSGGQGANWDTEAFF.

The V and J genes are TRBV6-1 and TRBJ2-5; the D call of TRBD1 rests on TCRdb alone, since no DNA is present to check it. This CDR3 comprises 11 residues. CDR1 is MNHNS, CDR2 SASEGT, per germline. CDR3 amino acids: CASHREETQYF.

The gene calls are TRBV4-2 and TRBJ1-5. Germline values: CDR1 LGHNA, CDR2 YNFKEQ. The CDR3 is made up of 15 amino acids. CDR3 sequence: CASSQEWQGHSPQHF.

V is TRBV10-3 and J is TRBJ2-7; as DNA is missing, the TRBD1 call by TCRdb cannot be tested. The CDR3 consists of 14 residues. Germline assignment: CDR1 ENHRY and CDR2 SYGVKD. CDR3 amino acids: CAIRGQGAAYEQYF.

CDR3 amino acids: CASSENPGSGYTF. The chain recombines TRBV10-1 with TRBJ1-2; with no DNA, the TCRdb D assignment of TRBD1 cannot be verified. This CDR3 comprises 13 residues. In germline, CDR1 is WNHNN, CDR2 SYGVQD (reference sequence).

The V call is TRBV12-3 or TRBV12-4, the J call TRBJ2-3; TCRdb's D gene call, TRBD1, goes unchecked for lack of DNA. This CDR3 spans 16 amino acids. Here the CDR3 reads CASTPRQGQTTDTQYF.

CDR3 in amino acids: CASSPAGRYLYEQYF. This chain connects TRBV18 to TRBJ2-7. The germline gives CDR1 KGHSH, CDR2 LQKENI. The CDR3 covers 15 residues.